Described below is a single TCR beta chain sequence and its context. Its antigen is still unknown. This sample stems from a study of cytomegalovirus exposure and HLA in healthy donors. Study overall: It was reported in a later analysis that the 120 validation repertoires used the same platform as the 666 first-cohort repertoires. Whole-study findings and limits: The classifier was said to identify cytomegalovirus status with high specificity and sensitivity. The study put roughly 160 TCR beta chains on its list as cytomegalovirus-associated.

With V trimmed by 6 bases and J by 12 bases, 25 bases remained unmatched. The V gene's germline CDR1 is SEHNR and CDR2 FQNEAQ (reference sequence). CDR3 length: 17 amino acids. TCRdb's copy holds only in-frame clones and misses some; the assay was immunoSEQ multiplex PCR. This table has under 300,000 clones, 90% appearing once. The TCR sequence derives from a young woman in good health and CMV-seronegative. What was sequenced was PBMCs. The V gene is TRBV7-9, the J gene TRBJ2-7, with 8 bases that match TRBD2. The CDR3 DNA reads TGTGCCAGCAGAAAAGGTTTGCGGGGGGCCTCATCCTTACAGAGGTACTTC. Its translation: CASRKGLRGASSLQRYF.